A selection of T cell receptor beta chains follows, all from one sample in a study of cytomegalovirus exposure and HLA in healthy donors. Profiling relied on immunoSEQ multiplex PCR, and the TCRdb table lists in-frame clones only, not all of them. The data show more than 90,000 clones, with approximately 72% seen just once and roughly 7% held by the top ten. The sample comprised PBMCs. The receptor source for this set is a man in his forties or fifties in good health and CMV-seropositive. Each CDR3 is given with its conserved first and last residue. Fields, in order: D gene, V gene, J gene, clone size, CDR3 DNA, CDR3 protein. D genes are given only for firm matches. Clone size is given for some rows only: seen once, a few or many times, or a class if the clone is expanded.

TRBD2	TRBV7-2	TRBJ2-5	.	TGTGCCAGCAGCTTGGCTAGCGGGACCCAGTACTTC	CASSLASGTQYF
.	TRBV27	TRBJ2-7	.	TGTGCCAGCAGTTTCAGGGGCACGGGTTACGAGCAGTACTTC	CASSFRGTGYEQYF
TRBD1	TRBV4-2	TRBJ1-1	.	TGTGCCAGCAGCCAAGCCTTCGGACAGGGAATGGCTGAAGCTTTCTTT	CASSQAFGQGMAEAFF
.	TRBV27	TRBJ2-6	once	TGTGCCAGCAGTTTCGCGGGGGCCAACGTCCTGACTTTC	CASSFAGANVLTF
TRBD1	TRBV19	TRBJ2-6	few	TGTGCCAGTACCAGGACAGGCGTAATCTCTGGGGCCAACGTCCTGACTTTC	CASTRTGVISGANVLTF
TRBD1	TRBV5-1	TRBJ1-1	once	TGCGCCAGCAGCCAGGACAGGGTCACTGAAGCTTTCTTT	CASSQDRVTEAFF
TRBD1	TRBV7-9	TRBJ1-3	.	TGTGCCAGCAGCCGTCGCAGGGGGAGAGTCTCTGGAAACACCATATATTTT	CASSRRRGRVSGNTIYF
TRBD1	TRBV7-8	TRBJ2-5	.	TGTGCCAGCAGCCCCGGCGGGACAGGGGGGGAGACCCAGTACTTC	CASSPGGTGGETQYF
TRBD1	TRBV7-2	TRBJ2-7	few	TGTGCCAGCACCGAAAGCAGGGGGCTCTCCTACGAGCAGTACTTC	CASTESRGLSYEQYF
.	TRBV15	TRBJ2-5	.	TGTGCCACCAGCAGACCCGGAGCTCGACAAGAGACCCAGTACTTC	CATSRPGARQETQYF
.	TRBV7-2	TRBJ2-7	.	TGTGCCAGCTCCCTAGCAAAACTCGGCGAGCAGTACTTC	CASSLAKLGEQYF
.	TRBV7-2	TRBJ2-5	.	TGTGCCAGCAGCATACGAGGTTGGGAAGAGACCCAGTACTTC	CASSIRGWEETQYF
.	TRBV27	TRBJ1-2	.	TGTGCCAGCAGTTTTCAGGTCGGGGGTGGCTACACCTTC	CASSFQVGGGYTF
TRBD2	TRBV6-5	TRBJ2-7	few	TGTGCCAGCAGTTACGGATCAGCGGGAGCATACGAGCAGTACTTC	CASSYGSAGAYEQYF
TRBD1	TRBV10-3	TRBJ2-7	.	TGTGCCATCAGCGCAGTAGGGACAGGGGTTTCCTACGAGCAGTACTTC	CAISAVGTGVSYEQYF
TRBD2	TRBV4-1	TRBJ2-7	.	TGCGCCAGCAGCCAGGACGGGACTAGCGGGGGGTACGAGCAGTACTTC	CASSQDGTSGGYEQYF
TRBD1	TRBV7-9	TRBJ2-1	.	TGTGCCAGCAGCTTCCCGGCGGGGACAGGGGCGGCCAATGAGCAGTTCTTC	CASSFPAGTGAANEQFF
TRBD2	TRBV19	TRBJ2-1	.	TGTGCCAGTAGTATTGGAACGGGAGGTTTGGATGAGCAGTTCTTC	CASSIGTGGLDEQFF
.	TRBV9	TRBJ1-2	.	TGTGCCAGCAGCAGAGGGGGGGGCCCTAACTATGGCTACACCTTC	CASSRGGGPNYGYTF
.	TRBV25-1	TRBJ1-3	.	TGTGCCAGCAGTGAAGGAGACCTCCCAAACACCATATATTTT	CASSEGDLPNTIYF
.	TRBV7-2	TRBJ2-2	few	TGTGCCAGCAGCTTGAGACAGGGACTCACCGGGGAGCTGTTTTTT	CASSLRQGLTGELFF
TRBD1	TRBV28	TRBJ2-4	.	TGTGCCAGCAGCCCCCCGGGACAGGGAGTAAAGGTAGCCAAAAACATTCAGTACTTC	CASSPPGQGVKVAKNIQYF
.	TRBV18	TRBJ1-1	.	TGTGCCAGCTCCCAACAGGGATTGAACACTGAAGCTTTCTTT	CASSQQGLNTEAFF
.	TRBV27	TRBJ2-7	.	TGTGCCAGCAGTTTATGGCAGGGGGAGGATGAGCAGTACTTC	CASSLWQGEDEQYF
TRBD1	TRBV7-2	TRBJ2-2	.	TGTGCCAGCAGCCTAGGGACAGGAAACACCGGGGAGCTGTTTTTT	CASSLGTGNTGELFF
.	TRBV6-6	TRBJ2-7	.	TGTGCCAGCAGTTACCTAGCGAGCGAGCAGTACTTC	CASSYLASEQYF
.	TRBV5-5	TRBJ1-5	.	TGTGCCAGCAGCTTAACGGCCCGACAGGATAGCAATCAGCCCCAGCATTTT	CASSLTARQDSNQPQHF
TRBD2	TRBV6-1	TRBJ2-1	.	TGTGCCAGCAGTGACTCCGGGACTATCAATGAGCAGTTCTTC	CASSDSGTINEQFF
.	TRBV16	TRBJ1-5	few	TGTGCCAGCAGACAGGATTATAGCAATCAGCCCCAGCATTTT	CASRQDYSNQPQHF
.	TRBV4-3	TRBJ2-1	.	TGCGCCAGCAGCCAAGAGTACCTACCCAATGAGCAGTTCTTC	CASSQEYLPNEQFF
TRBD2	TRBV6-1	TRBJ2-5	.	TGTGCCAGCAGTGAAGTCAGAGGTAGCGGGGCCCAAGAGACCCAGTACTTC	CASSEVRGSGAQETQYF
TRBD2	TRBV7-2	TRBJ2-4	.	TGTGCCAGCAGCTTAGCGGGACTAGCGGGAGGTCTAGGGGACATTCAGTACTTC	CASSLAGLAGGLGDIQYF
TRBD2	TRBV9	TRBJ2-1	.	TGTGCCAGCAGCGAGGGGACTAGCGAGGATGAGCAGTTCTTC	CASSEGTSEDEQFF
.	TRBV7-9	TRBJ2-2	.	TGTGCCAGCAGCTTATCCCAGACTACCGGGGAGCTGTTTTTT	CASSLSQTTGELFF
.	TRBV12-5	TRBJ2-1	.	TGTGCTAGTGGTTTGGGCGCGGGACGTTACAATGAGCAGTTCTTC	CASGLGAGRYNEQFF
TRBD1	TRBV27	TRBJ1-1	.	TGTGCCAGCAGTCACCGGGACAGGGCCACTGAAGCTTTCTTT	CASSHRDRATEAFF
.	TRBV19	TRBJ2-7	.	TGTGCCAGTAGTATCGCCGACGGGGGCGAGCAGTACTTC	CASSIADGGEQYF
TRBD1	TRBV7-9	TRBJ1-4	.	TGTGCCAGCACGCATGGGTCAAACAGGGGGCTTGAAAAACTGTTTTTT	CASTHGSNRGLEKLFF
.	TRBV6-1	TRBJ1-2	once	TGTGCCAGCTATGACAGGTCGAGGGATGGCTACACCTTC	CASYDRSRDGYTF
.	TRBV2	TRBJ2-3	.	TGTGCCAGCAAGCCGACTAGGGGCGCAGATACGCAGTATTTT	CASKPTRGADTQYF
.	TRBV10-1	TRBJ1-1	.	TGCGCCAGCAGGGTCAGCGTGGGGAACACTGAAGCTTTCTTT	CASRVSVGNTEAFF